The 19 T cell receptor beta chains listed next were all sequenced from one sample in a study of T cells after somatic rescue of genetic block. Sequencing used immunoSEQ multiplex PCR; TCRdb keeps in-frame clones, though not all of them. This repertoire shows tens of thousands of clones, 85% to 90% found once; its top ten account for roughly 1.7%. Sequencing was done on a sample of peripheral blood mononuclear cells (PBMCs). Receptor source: a woman younger than 35.

The table lists this clone with a few counts. The V and J genes are TRBV5-1 and TRBJ2-7; no definite D call. Trimming removed 0 bases at V and 2 bases at J, with 21 bases between. CDR3 size: 18 residues. CDR1 and CDR2 from the germline V gene are SGHRS and YFSETQ. CDR3 protein: CASSLAPPGRDLTYEQYF. CDR3 nucleotide sequence: TGCGCCAGCAGCTTGGCACCCCCAGGTAGGGATCTCACCTACGAGCAGTACTTC.

The V call is TRBV4-3, the J call TRBJ2-3, with 10 bases that match TRBD1. This CDR3 is built from 15 residues. Germline loops: CDR1 LGHNA, CDR2 YSLEER. Trimming at V came to 0 bases and at J to 10 bases, leaving 7 bases not matched to a gene. The CDR3 here is CASSQEGQGVTPQYF. Here the CDR3 DNA reads TGCGCCAGCAGCCAAGAAGGACAGGGGGTGACCCCGCAGTATTTT.

The chain carries TRBV5-1 and TRBJ2-7; 8 bases are a match to TRBD2. Germline CDR1 and CDR2: SGHRS and YFSETQ. The CDR3 spans 16 residues. Unmatched junction bases numbered 12, after V lost 2 bases and J lost 5 bases. CDR3 bases: TGCGCCAGCAGCTTTTACTCGGGAGCGGGAGAGGACGAGCAGTACTTC. Encoded protein: CASSFYSGAGEDEQYF.

The chain recombines TRBV10-3 with TRBJ2-1; 15 bases align to TRBD2. V trimming: 6 bases; J trimming: 10 bases; junction bases outside the gene matches: 4. This CDR3 comprises 14 residues. From germline, CDR1 is ENHRY and CDR2 SYGVKD. CDR3 bases: TGTGCCATCAGCATCGGACTAGCGGGAGGGGAGCAGTTCTTC. It translates to CAISIGLAGGEQFF.

This chain joins TRBV10-3 and TRBJ2-1; either TRBD1 or TRBD2 may supply D (5 bases each). This CDR3 contains 15 residues. CDR1 and CDR2 (germline): ENHRY, SYGVKD. V lost 2 bases, J lost 2 bases, and 10 bases lay in between. Written as DNA, the CDR3 is TGTGCCATCAGTGAGGAGGGGAGCCCCTACAATGAGCAGTTCTTC. This encodes CAISEEGSPYNEQFF.

This chain connects TRBV7-9 to TRBJ1-3; D unclear. Trimming stripped 0 bases from V and 1 base from J, with 1 base between. Per germline, CDR1 SEHNR and CDR2 FQNEAQ (reference sequence). CDR3 length: 13 amino acids. CDR3 loop: CASSLASGNTIYF. CDR3 nucleotides: TGTGCCAGCAGCTTAGCATCTGGAAACACCATATATTTT. The full variable domain, with the rest looked up from reference TRBV7-9 and TRBJ1-3, is DTGVSQNPRHKITKRGQNVTFRCDPISEHNRLYWYRQTLGQGPEFLTYFQNEAQLEKSRLLSDRFSAERPKGSFSTLEIQRTEQGDSAMYLCASSLASGNTIYFGEGSWLTVV.

As DNA, the CDR3 is TGTGCCAGCAGCTCAAGAGAGCGGGGGCGTTTCACAGATACGCAGTATTTT. Its translation: CASSSRERGRFTDTQYF. The V gene is TRBV5-6, the J gene TRBJ2-3; 8 nucleotides align to TRBD2. CDR3 size: 17 residues. V lost 3 bases, J lost 2 bases, and 11 bases stayed unmatched. The germline gives CDR1 SGHDT, CDR2 YYEEEE.

The chain employs TRBV28 and TRBJ2-1; a possible D gene is TRBD2 (6 bases). V shed 6 bases and J shed 5 bases, with 20 bases lying between them. The V gene's germline CDR1 is MDHEN and CDR2 SYDVKM. This CDR3 spans 16 amino acids. The DNA of the CDR3 is TGTGCCAGCAGACAAGCTAGCGAGTTTGCGGACAATGAGCAGTTCTTC. It encodes CASRQASEFADNEQFF.

This chain uses TRBV11-2 with TRBJ1-3, with TRBD1 as a possible D gene (6 bases). The CDR3 length is 15 residues. V was trimmed by 5 bases and J by 0 bases, leaving 11 bases between them. Germline CDR1 and CDR2: SGHAT and FQNNGV. DNA for the CDR3: TGTGCCAGCAGCCCTGACAGGCTCTCTGGAAACACCATATATTTT. Protein product: CASSPDRLSGNTIYF. Variable domain in full (rest from reference TRBV11-2 and TRBJ1-3): EAGVAQSPRYKIIEKRQSVAFWCNPISGHATLYWYQQILGQGPKLLIQFQNNGVVDDSQLPKDRFSAERLKGVDSTLKIQPAKLEDSAVYLCASSPDRLSGNTIYFGEGSWLTVV.

The genes are TRBV5-8 and TRBJ1-1, with a weak D call TRBD1 (5 bases). V lost 1 base to trimming and J lost 3 bases, with 13 bases between them. CDR1 is SGHTS and CDR2 is YDEGEE in the germline V gene. The CDR3 is 15 amino acids. This chain's CDR3 is CASSLIQIRDTEAFF. Written as DNA, the CDR3 is TGTGCCAGCAGCTTGATCCAAATCAGGGACACTGAAGCTTTCTTT.

The rearrangement uses TRBV30 and TRBJ1-2; D is perhaps TRBD1 (5 bases). The V and J ends lost 4 bases and 6 bases respectively, with 12 bases between them. CDR1 is GTSNPN and CDR2 is SVGIG in the germline V gene (reference sequence). The CDR3 is made up of 12 amino acids. CDR3: CAWTSKGHGYTF. CDR3 nucleotide sequence: TGTGCCTGGACGTCAAAGGGGCATGGCTACACCTTC.

V is TRBV9 and J is TRBJ2-7; tentative D call: TRBD1 (6 bases). Trimming took off 0 bases at V and 0 bases at J, with 10 bases between the two ends. CDR1 and CDR2 (germline): SGDLS, YYNGEE. CDR3 length: 15 residues. The CDR3 here is CASSVGAGASYEQYF. CDR3 bases: TGTGCCAGCAGCGTAGGGGCAGGGGCCTCCTACGAGCAGTACTTC.

This clone was observed a single time. This chain connects TRBV7-3 to TRBJ2-1; D may be TRBD2 (6 bases). Between the trimmed V and J ends, which lost 5 bases and 1 base, there was a span of 21 bases. CDR1 and CDR2 from the germline V gene are SGHTA and FQGTGA. The CDR3 is 18 residues long. The CDR3 DNA reads TGTGCCAGCAGCGCGAACCCACCCGGGAGCTTATCCTACAATGAGCAGTTCTTC. Protein product: CASSANPPGSLSYNEQFF.

V and J are TRBV5-6 and TRBJ2-3; D not certain. With 4 bases removed from V and 2 bases from J, the gap between germline ends came to 11 bases. In germline, CDR1 is SGHDT, CDR2 YYEEEE. The CDR3 runs to 14 residues. This chain's CDR3 is CASSAIPDTDTQYF. The CDR3 DNA reads as TGTGCCAGCAGCGCGATACCGGACACAGATACGCAGTATTTT.

This chain connects TRBV14 to TRBJ2-5; unclear D gene. CDR3 length: 12 residues. Germline V gene data show CDR1 as SGHDN and CDR2 as FVKESK. Trimming took off 0 bases at V and 3 bases at J, with 2 bases between the two ends. The CDR3 DNA reads TGTGCCAGCAGCCAAGACGAAGAGACCCAGTACTTC. Protein: CASSQDEETQYF.

The J gene is TRBJ1-4, the V gene TRBV21-1; the D segment call TRBD1 is taken from the table without a DNA check. TRBV21-1 is given as a pseudogene. This CDR3 spans 16 amino acids. CDR3 nucleotide sequence: TGTGCCAGCAGCAAAGTGACAGGCGGATCGGGTGAAAAACTGTTTTTT. It translates to CASSKVTGGSGEKLFF.

The chain uses TRBV19 and TRBJ2-1; 10 bases agree with TRBD2. Trimming removed 7 bases from V and 4 bases from J; junction bases left unmatched: 7. Germline assignment: CDR1 LNHDA and CDR2 SQIVND (reference sequence). This CDR3 is built from 15 residues. CDR3 protein: CASNPGLARYNEQFF. The CDR3 coding sequence is TGTGCCAGTAACCCGGGACTAGCGAGATACAATGAGCAGTTCTTC.

The genes are TRBV28 and TRBJ1-2, with D unresolved. CDR1 is MDHEN, CDR2 SYDVKM, per germline. CDR3 size: 13 residues. The V end was cut by 2 bases, the J end by 4 bases, with 8 bases between. The CDR3 is CASSLPGVYGYTF. In DNA, the CDR3 is TGTGCCAGCAGTTTACCAGGAGTCTATGGCTACACCTTC.

The J gene is TRBJ1-4, the V gene TRBV11-3; 9 bases are a match to TRBD1. The CDR3 is made up of 13 amino acids. Per the germline V gene, CDR1 is SGHNT and CDR2 is YENEEA. J lost 11 bases, V lost 5 bases, and 6 bases had no gene match. CDR3 DNA: TGTGCCAGCAGCCCGGGACAGGGCGGGAAACTGTTTTTT. This gives the protein CASSPGQGGKLFF.